The clone carrying this TCR beta chain was observed many times. Its specificity is not known. The germline V and J ends were trimmed by 3 bases and 5 bases, with 10 bases remaining between them. CDR3 length: 12 amino acids. Per the germline V gene, CDR1 is SQVTM and CDR2 is ANQGSEA. MiXCR, applied by TCRdb to the RACE reads, yields one record per CDR3 protein. The sample shows about 34,000 distinct CDR3 sequences, 10% of them seen only once. The data were obtained in a study of human T cells and chemical hapten exposure. Study-level information: Variability of per-sample TCR yields stemmed mainly from small differences in pooled library volume. General study points: After DPC sensitization, TCRs above 1 in 1000 frequency showed no change.

Sample time point: pre-sensitization, week 0. Treatment of the sample: therapeutic diphenylcyclopropenone sensitization with weekly scalp DPC. Before extraction, the whole blood was not fractionated, and total RNA was taken from it. Researchers sampled blood before each patch test went on. The TCR originated in a man aged 50 to 60 with alopecia areata. Some clones in this sample may be carry-over from other donors' samples. Material: whole blood, obtained in connection with sensitization to the hapten diphenylcyclopropenone (DPC). The J gene is TRBJ1-2, the V gene TRBV29-1; perhaps TRBD1 as D (5 bases). The CDR3 bases are TGCAGCGTTGAGACAGAGTCATATGGCTACACCTTC. Its protein is CSVETESYGYTF.